The source of this T cell receptor (beta chain) is a study of T cell responses to AZD1222 COVID-19 vaccine. General observations from the study: There were repertoire samples only from the period after the peak T cell response. Breadth and depth of Spike-specific TCRs rose after two AZD1222 doses. Baseline serostatus was positive in only six AZD1222 recipients. In the spike-specific TCR repertoire, nearly half reportedly target unmutated variant regions.

Worth noting for this clone: What it binds is not known.

Profiling relied on immunoSEQ multiplex PCR, and the TCRdb table lists in-frame clones only, not all of them. The sample contains around 160,000 clones, around 86% of which appear only once. This TCR derives from an adult in good health. The specimen comprised peripheral blood, sampled on day 0 of MenACWY control vaccination.

The CDR3 spells CATSRDRTGPQETQYF. CDR3 nucleotides: TGTGCCACCAGCAGAGATAGGACAGGACCTCAAGAGACCCAGTACTTC. J is TRBJ2-5 and V is TRBV15; 7 bases map to TRBD1. The CDR3 extends over 16 amino acids. V lost 0 bases, J lost 2 bases, and 6 bases stayed unmatched. Germline CDR1 is LNHNV and CDR2 is YYDKDF (reference sequence).